What follows are 2 T cell receptor beta chains derived from one specimen sequenced in a study of blood T cell repertoires in COVID-19. The assay was immunoSEQ multiplex PCR, and TCRdb's table has in-frame clones only and misses some. The data show 90,000 or so clones, about 90% seen once. The sequencing sample was made of peripheral blood. These receptor sequences come from an elderly woman with active or convalescent COVID-19.

The chain couples TRBV28 to TRBJ1-5, with 8 bases aligning to TRBD1. The germline V gene has CDR1 MDHEN and CDR2 SYDVKM. Trimming at V came to 4 bases and at J to 3 bases, leaving 8 bases not matched to a gene. CDR3 length equals 16 residues. CDR3 amino acids: CASSSIPGGYNQPQHF. CDR3 coding DNA: TGTGCCAGCAGTTCCATCCCAGGGGGCTACAATCAGCCCCAGCATTTT.

Here the CDR3 reads CASSPDSSYNSPLHF. CDR3 sequence (DNA): TGTGCCAGCAGCCCGGACAGCTCCTATAATTCACCCCTCCACTTT. The J gene is TRBJ1-6, the V gene TRBV7-3; TRBD1 might be the D (6 bases). The CDR3 totals 15 residues. Per the germline V gene, CDR1 is SGHTA and CDR2 is FQGTGA. V lost 5 bases and J lost 0, with 8 bases in between.